This T cell receptor beta chain was obtained from a study of blood T cell repertoires in COVID-19. Study-wide background: Some COVID-19 samples were acute and others convalescent; all came from the United States, Italy and Spain. PBMCs, B-cell-depleted T cells, or T cells were the source of the cDNA or gDNA that made up the material.

Produced via immunoSEQ multiplex PCR; TCRdb's table is partial and in-frame only. This sample carries about 200,000 clones, about 90% of them seen once, and the ten largest clones take 1.5% to 2%. Germline V gives CDR1 MNHEY, CDR2 SMNVEV (reference sequence). The CDR3 length is 15 residues. Trimming removed 7 bases from V and 8 bases from J, with 23 bases in between. The clonotype originates from a man aged 18 to 30 with active or convalescent COVID-19. This chain uses TRBV27 with TRBJ1-2; a possible D gene is TRBD1 (5 bases). The sample taken for sequencing was peripheral blood. CDR3 protein: CASIWVQGHLMGYTF. CDR3 DNA sequence: TGTGCCAGCATTTGGGTCCAGGGCCATCTTATGGGCTACACCTTC.